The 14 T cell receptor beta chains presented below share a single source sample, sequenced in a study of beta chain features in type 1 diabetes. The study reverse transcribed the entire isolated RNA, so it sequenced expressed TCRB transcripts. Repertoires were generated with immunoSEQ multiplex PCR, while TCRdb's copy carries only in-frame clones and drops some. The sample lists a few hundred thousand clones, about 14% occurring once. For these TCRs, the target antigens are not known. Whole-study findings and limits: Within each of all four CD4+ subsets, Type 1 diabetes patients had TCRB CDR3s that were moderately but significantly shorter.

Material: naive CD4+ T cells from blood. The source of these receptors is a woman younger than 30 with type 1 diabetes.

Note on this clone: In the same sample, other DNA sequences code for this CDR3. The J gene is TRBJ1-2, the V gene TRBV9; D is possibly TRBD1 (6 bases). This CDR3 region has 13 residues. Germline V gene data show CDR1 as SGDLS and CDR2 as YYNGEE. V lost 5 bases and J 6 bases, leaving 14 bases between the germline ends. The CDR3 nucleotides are TGTGCCAGCAGTGGACAGATAGGGGATGGCTACACCTTC. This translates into CASSGQIGDGYTF.

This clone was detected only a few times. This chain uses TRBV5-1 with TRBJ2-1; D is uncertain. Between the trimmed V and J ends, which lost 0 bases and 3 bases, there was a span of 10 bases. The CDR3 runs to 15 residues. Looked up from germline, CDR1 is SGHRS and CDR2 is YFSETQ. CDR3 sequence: CASSLDTTLYNEQFF. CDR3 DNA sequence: TGCGCCAGCAGCTTGGATACGACACTCTACAATGAGCAGTTCTTC.

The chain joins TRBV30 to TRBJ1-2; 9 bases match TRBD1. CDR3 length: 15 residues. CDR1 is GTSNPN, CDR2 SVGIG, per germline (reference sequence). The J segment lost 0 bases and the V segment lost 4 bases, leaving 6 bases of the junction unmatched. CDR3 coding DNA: TGTGCCTGGACTACCGGGACAGGGTCTAACTATGGCTACACCTTC. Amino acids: CAWTTGTGSNYGYTF.

The CDR3 DNA follows: TGCGCCAGTAGGGAAGCGGGAGAGATTCAAGGGCAGTTCTTC. It specifies CASREAGEIQGQFF. This sequence joins TRBV5-1 and TRBJ2-1, with 8 bases that match TRBD2. The CDR3 runs 14 residues. Trimming cost V 8 bases and J 12 bases; bases outside gene matches: 16. Germline V gene data show CDR1 as SGHRS and CDR2 as YFSETQ. The full variable domain, its missing parts supplied by reference TRBV5-1 and TRBJ2-1, is KAGVTQTPRYLIKTRGQQVTLSCSPISGHRSVSWYQQTPGQGLQFLFEYFSETQRNKGNFPGRFSGRQFSNSRSEMNVSTLELGDSALYLCASREAGEIQGQFFGPGTRLTVL.

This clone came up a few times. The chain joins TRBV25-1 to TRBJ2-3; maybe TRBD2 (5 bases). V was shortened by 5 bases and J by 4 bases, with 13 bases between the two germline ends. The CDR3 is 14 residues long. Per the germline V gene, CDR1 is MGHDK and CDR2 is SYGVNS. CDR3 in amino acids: CASSPVLAADTQYF. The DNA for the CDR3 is TGTGCCAGCAGTCCCGTGCTAGCCGCAGATACGCAGTATTTT.

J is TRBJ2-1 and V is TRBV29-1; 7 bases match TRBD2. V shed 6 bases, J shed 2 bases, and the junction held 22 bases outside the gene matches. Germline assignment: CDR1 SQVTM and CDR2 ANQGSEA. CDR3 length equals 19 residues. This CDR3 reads CSVGVGALGTKLTYNEQFF. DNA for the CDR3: TGCAGCGTAGGGGTGGGAGCCCTGGGGACTAAGCTGACCTACAATGAGCAGTTCTTC.

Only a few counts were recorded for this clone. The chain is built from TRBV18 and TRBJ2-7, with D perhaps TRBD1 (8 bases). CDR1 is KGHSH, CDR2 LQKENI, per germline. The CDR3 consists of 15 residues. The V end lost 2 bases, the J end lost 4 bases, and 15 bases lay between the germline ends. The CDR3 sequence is CASSPGQGGMYEQYF. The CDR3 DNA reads TGTGCCAGCTCACCAGGACAGGGAGGGATGTACGAGCAGTACTTC.

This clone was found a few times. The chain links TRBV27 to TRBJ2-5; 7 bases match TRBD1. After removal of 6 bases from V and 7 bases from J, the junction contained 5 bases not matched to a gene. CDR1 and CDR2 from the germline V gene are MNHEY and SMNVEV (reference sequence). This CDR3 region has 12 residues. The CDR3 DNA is TGTGCCAGCAGCGGCCCAGGGGGGACCCAGTACTTC. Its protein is CASSGPGGTQYF.

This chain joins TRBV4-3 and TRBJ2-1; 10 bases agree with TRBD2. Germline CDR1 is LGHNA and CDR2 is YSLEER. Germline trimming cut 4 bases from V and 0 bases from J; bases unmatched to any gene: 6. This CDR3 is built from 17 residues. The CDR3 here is CASSPGSGRGSYNEQFF. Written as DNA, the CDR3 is TGCGCCAGCAGCCCGGGGAGCGGGAGGGGCTCCTACAATGAGCAGTTCTTC.

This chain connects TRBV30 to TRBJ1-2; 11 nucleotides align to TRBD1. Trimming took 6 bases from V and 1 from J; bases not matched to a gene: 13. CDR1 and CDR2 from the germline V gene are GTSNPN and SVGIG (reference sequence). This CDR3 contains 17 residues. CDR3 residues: CACTRTGGPPRNYGYTF. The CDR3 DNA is TGTGCCTGCACTAGGACAGGGGGCCCCCCACGTAACTATGGCTACACCTTC.

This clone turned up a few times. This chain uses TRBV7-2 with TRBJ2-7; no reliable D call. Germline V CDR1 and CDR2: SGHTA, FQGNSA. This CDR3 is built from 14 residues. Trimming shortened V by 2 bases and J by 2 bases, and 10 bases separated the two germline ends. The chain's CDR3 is CASSLSPGPYEQYV. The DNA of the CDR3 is TGTGCCAGCAGCTTATCCCCAGGTCCCTACGAGCAGTACGTC.

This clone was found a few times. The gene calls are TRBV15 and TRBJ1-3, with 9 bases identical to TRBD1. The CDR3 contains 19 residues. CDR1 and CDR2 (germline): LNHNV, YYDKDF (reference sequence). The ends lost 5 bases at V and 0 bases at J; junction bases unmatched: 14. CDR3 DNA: TGTGCCACCAGCGAGGAGGGCGGGACAGGGATTCGCTCTGGAAACACCATATATTTT. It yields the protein CATSEEGGTGIRSGNTIYF.

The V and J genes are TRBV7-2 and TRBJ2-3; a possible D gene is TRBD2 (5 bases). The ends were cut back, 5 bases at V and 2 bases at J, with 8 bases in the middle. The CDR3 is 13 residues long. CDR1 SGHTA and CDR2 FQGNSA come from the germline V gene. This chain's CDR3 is CASSGRDTDTQYF. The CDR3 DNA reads TGTGCCAGCAGCGGCCGGGACACAGATACGCAGTATTTT. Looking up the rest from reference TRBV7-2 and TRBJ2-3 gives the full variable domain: GAGVSQSPSNKVTEKGKDVELRCDPISGHTALYWYRQSLGQGLEFLIYFQGNSAPDKSGLPSDRFSAERTGGSVSTLTIQRTQQEDSAVYLCASSGRDTDTQYFGPGTRLTVL.

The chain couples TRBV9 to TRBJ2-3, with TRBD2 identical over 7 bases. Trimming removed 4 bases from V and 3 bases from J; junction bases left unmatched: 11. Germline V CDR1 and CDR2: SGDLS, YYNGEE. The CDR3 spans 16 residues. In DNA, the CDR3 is TGTGCCAGCAGCCCCTACCCTAGCGGAGGGACAGATACGCAGTATTTT. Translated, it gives CASSPYPSGGTDTQYF.